The subject of this entry is one T cell receptor (beta chain). These data originate in a study of blood T cell repertoires in COVID-19. Study as a whole: The samples span acute and convalescent COVID-19 from the United States, Italy and Spain.

Germline CDR1 MNHEY, CDR2 SMNVEV (reference sequence). The CDR3 has 13 amino acids. Trimming left V 4 bases short and J 4 bases short, with 10 bases between. Measured with immunoSEQ multiplex PCR; TCRdb has only the in-frame clones, and not every one. This table holds some 400,000 clones, around 90% found once. V and J are TRBV27 and TRBJ1-1; TRBD1 is a possible D gene (5 bases). Sequenced sample: peripheral blood. This clonotype was sampled from a man aged 18 to 35 with active or convalescent COVID-19. CDR3 protein: CASSSGRATEAFF. CDR3 DNA sequence: TGTGCCAGCAGTTCAGGCAGGGCCACTGAAGCTTTCTTT.